A single sample is the source of the 26 T cell receptor beta chains below, sequenced in a study of blood T cells in healthy people across ages. Combining a sample-barcoded 5' primer with a J-beta primer mix, a second PCR ran for about 7 to 11 cycles. TCRdb ran MiXCR on the 5' RACE reads and lists one entry per CDR3 protein. The sample has 630,000 or so distinct CDR3 sequences; 25% to 30% are singletons. Sequenced input: blood. These receptors originate from a woman older than 75 in good health.

This clonotype was detected many times. The CDR3 is CASSFIRQTYNEQFF. In nucleotides, the CDR3 is TGTGCCAGCAGCTTTATTCGGCAGACCTACAATGAGCAGTTCTTC. The V and J genes are TRBV7-3 and TRBJ2-1; D unresolved. The V gene lost 3 bases and the J gene lost 2 bases, with 11 bases spanning the gap. The CDR3 spans 15 residues. Germline V gene data show CDR1 as SGHTA and CDR2 as FQGTGA.

This clonotype was found a few times. The chain recombines TRBV7-9 with TRBJ1-4; D is unclear. Germline V lookup: CDR1 SEHNR, CDR2 FQNEAQ (reference sequence). V was pared by 4 bases and J by 5 bases, with 17 bases between. The CDR3 runs to 16 residues. CDR3 loop: CASSSRPGLPNEKLFF. CDR3 coding DNA: TGTGCCAGCAGCTCCCGCCCCGGACTCCCAAATGAAAAACTGTTTTTT.

This clonotype was seen more than once but under ten times. Given a much more abundant clone one base away, this may be a read error. The J gene is TRBJ2-7, the V gene TRBV14; 9 nucleotides match TRBD2. This CDR3 is built from 15 residues. Per germline, CDR1 SGHDN and CDR2 FVKESK. This chain's CDR3 is CANSQRSQAGGEQYF. DNA of the CDR3: TGTGCCAACAGCCAAAGAAGTCAAGCGGGAGGCGAGCAGTACTTC.

This clonotype was recorded at least ten times. The rearrangement links TRBV6-2 or TRBV6-3 to TRBJ2-1, with 9 bases matching TRBD1. The CDR3 runs to 18 residues. V shed 2 bases, J shed 7 bases, and the junction held 15 bases outside the gene matches. Germline V gives CDR1 MNHEY, CDR2 SVGEGT. In nucleotides, the CDR3 is TGTGCCAGCAGTTACGCTTCAACCCAACAGGGGGCAAGGAATGAGCAGTTCTTC. This sequence encodes CASSYASTQQGARNEQFF.

This clonotype has only a few counts. The chain combines TRBV28 with TRBJ1-4; 8 bases are shared with TRBD1. Germline CDR1 is MDHEN and CDR2 is SYDVKM. This CDR3 is built from 15 residues. After removal of 3 bases from V and 8 bases from J, the junction contained 8 bases not matched to a gene. CDR3: CASSFSTGETEKLFF. DNA for the CDR3: TGTGCCAGCAGTTTCTCGACAGGGGAGACCGAAAAACTGTTTTTT.

This clonotype was recorded at least ten times. The chain links TRBV6-2 or TRBV6-3 to TRBJ1-6; no clear D. Trimming took off 0 bases at V and 7 bases at J, with 7 bases between the two ends. The CDR3 length is 14 residues. Germline loops: CDR1 MNHEY, CDR2 SVGEGT. The CDR3 reads CASSYSSPNSPLHF. The CDR3 bases are TGTGCCAGCAGTTACTCGTCACCGAATTCACCCCTCCACTTT.

In its sample, this clonotype was seen a few times. Compared with germline, one end of the junction differs, possibly owing to a read error. The chain links TRBV12-3 or TRBV12-4 to TRBJ2-3; a weak D match, TRBD2 (6 bases). CDR3 length equals 14 residues. The CDR3: CASRLGGGTDAQYF. CDR3 bases: TGTGCCAGTCGCCTGGGGGGTGGCACAGATGCGCAGTATTTT.

The J gene is TRBJ2-3, the V gene TRBV7-2, with a possible D match to TRBD1 (5 bases). Trimming shortened V by 1 base and J by 4 bases, and 12 bases separated the two germline ends. This CDR3 spans 15 amino acids. Germline V gene lookup returns CDR1 SGHTA and CDR2 FQGNSA. Here the CDR3 reads CASSLEGNRADTQYF. CDR3 nucleotides: TGTGCCAGCAGCTTAGAGGGGAACAGAGCAGATACGCAGTATTTT.

The CDR3 sequence: CSAHRAGGGYEQYF. CDR3 in DNA: TGCAGTGCTCACAGGGCGGGAGGTGGCTACGAGCAGTACTTC. This chain uses TRBV20-1 with TRBJ2-7, with TRBD2 matching over 8 bases. CDR1 and CDR2 from the germline V gene are DFQATT and SNEGSKA (reference sequence). Trimming at V came to 5 bases and at J to 3 bases, leaving 9 bases not matched to a gene. The length of the CDR3 is 14 residues.

In DNA, the CDR3 is TGTGCCAGCAGTTTAATCGGAGTAGCGGGGGACAATGAGCAGTTCTTC. Translation gives CASSLIGVAGDNEQFF. This chain uses TRBV27 with TRBJ2-1; TRBD2 matches 9 bases. The CDR3 spans 16 residues. V dropped 2 bases and J dropped 5; count of bases not matched to a gene: 7. Germline CDR1 MNHEY, CDR2 SMNVEV (reference sequence).

This clonotype showed up just once. Germline is not matched at one junction end, which may reflect a read error. The rearrangement uses TRBV4-1 and TRBJ2-2; 10 nucleotides match TRBD2. CDR1 is MGHRA, CDR2 YSYEKL, per germline. The CDR3 is 17 residues long. CDR3 sequence: CASGQAVAGGYTGELFF. DNA for the CDR3: TGCGCCAGCGGCCAAGCGGTAGCGGGGGGTTACACCGGGGAGCTGTTTTTT.

This clonotype was recorded a few times. One base away lies a much larger clone, so this may be a sequencing read error. This rearrangement joins TRBV7-4 to TRBJ2-1; TRBD1 might be the D (5 bases). V gave up 5 bases and J gave up 6 bases, with 14 bases separating them. The CDR3 totals 14 residues. Germline lookup yields CDR1 SGHVT and CDR2 SQSDAQ. In nucleotides, the CDR3 is TGTGCCAGCAGCCCTCCCCCAGGGTGCAATGAGCAGTTCTTC. It encodes CASSPPPGCNEQFF.

V is TRBV28 and J is TRBJ2-3, with D perhaps TRBD1 (6 bases). Germline CDR1 MDHEN, CDR2 SYDVKM. Trimming left V 5 bases short and J 2 bases short, with 14 bases between. The CDR3 length is 15 residues. DNA for the CDR3: TGTGCCAGCAGTATCTCCTGGGGGCACACAGATACGCAGTATTTT. This codes for CASSISWGHTDTQYF.

The chain employs TRBV12-3 or TRBV12-4 and TRBJ2-3; 8 bases agree with TRBD2. Trimming at V came to 3 bases and at J to 11 bases, leaving 13 bases not matched to a gene. The CDR3 is made up of 15 amino acids. The CDR3 is CASSLVGGGTDVQYF. The CDR3 DNA reads TGTGCCAGCAGTTTGGTCGGGGGGGGCACAGATGTGCAGTATTTT.

There are a few counts of this clonotype. The chain combines TRBV6-2 or TRBV6-3 with TRBJ2-7, with TRBD1 matching over 7 bases. V lost 6 bases to trimming and J lost 2 bases; unmatched junction nucleotides: 7. Germline CDR1 reads MNHEY; CDR2 reads SVGEGT. This CDR3 contains 14 residues. The CDR3 DNA follows: TGTGCCAGCAGCTCGGGGACAGTCGCCTACGAGCAGTACTTC. It is translated as CASSSGTVAYEQYF.

The chain is built from TRBV5-6 and TRBJ2-6; TRBD1 matches at 7 bases. The CDR3 is 16 residues long. CDR1 and CDR2 (germline): SGHDT, YYEEEE. The J segment lost 4 bases and the V segment lost 4 bases, leaving 8 bases of the junction unmatched. The CDR3 DNA sequence: TGTGCCAGCAGCCGTGACAGGGTCGGCGGGGCCAACGTCCTGACTTTC. Translating it yields CASSRDRVGGANVLTF.

Remarks on this clonotype: Germline is not matched at one junction end, which may reflect a read error. V usage is TRBV7-2 and J usage is TRBJ2-7, with 8 nucleotides matching TRBD1. The length of the CDR3 is 14 residues. CDR1 and CDR2 (germline): SGHTA, FQGNSA. CDR3 protein: CAGSLDRVSYEQYF. The CDR3 bases are TGTGCCGGCAGCTTGGACAGGGTCAGCTACGAGCAATACTTC.

This clonotype was seen a few times. A much larger clone lies one base from this, so it may be a read error. This chain joins TRBV10-3 and TRBJ2-1; D is uncertain. Near its end, the DNA agrees better with TRBJ2-7, so the J call may be wrong. The CDR3 sequence is 15 residues long. Germline CDR1 is ENHRY and CDR2 is SYGVKD. CDR3: CAIRKVGSSYNEQYF. In DNA, the CDR3 is TGTGCCATCAGGAAAGTAGGAAGCTCCTACAATGAGCAGTACTTC.

The CDR3 DNA reads TGTGCCGACAGCTGGACAGGGGGGAATCAGCCCCAGCATTTT. This gives the protein CADSWTGGNQPQHF. The chain is built from TRBV6-1 and TRBJ1-5; 10 bases align to TRBD1. The CDR3 extends over 14 amino acids. Germline V gene lookup returns CDR1 MNHNS and CDR2 SASEGT. The ends lost 11 bases at V and 4 bases at J; junction bases unmatched: 8.

Turning to this clonotype: This may come from a read error, since a much larger clone is one base off. The chain has TRBV29-1 and TRBJ1-2, with D possibly matching TRBD1 (5 bases). The CDR3 runs to 12 residues. Per germline, CDR1 SQVTM and CDR2 ANQGSEA. The CDR3: CSVGGMNYDYTF. CDR3 coding DNA: TGCAGCGTTGGGGGGATGAACTATGACTACACCTTC.

This clonotype was found many times. The chain joins TRBV6-2 or TRBV6-3 to TRBJ1-6; D not certain. There are 17 residues in the CDR3. Germline V gene data show CDR1 as MNHEY and CDR2 as SVGEGT. V was trimmed by 6 bases and J by 0 bases, leaving 15 bases between them. In nucleotides, the CDR3 is TGTGCCAGCAGCGGTTCGAGGGAGAACTCCTATAATTCACCCCTCCACTTT. This gives the protein CASSGSRENSYNSPLHF.

In its sample, this clonotype was seen many times. V gene TRBV10-3 combines with J gene TRBJ1-1; D is uncertain. The CDR3 covers 11 residues. Trimming took 11 bases from V and 0 from J, leaving 7 bases between them. Germline CDR1 reads ENHRY; CDR2 reads SYGVKD. The CDR3 DNA is TGTGCCTCCCGAGTGAACACTGAAGCTTTCTTT. It specifies CASRVNTEAFF.

The V and J genes are TRBV4-2 and TRBJ2-1; D ambiguous. The V end lost 1 base, the J end lost 9 bases, and 13 bases lay between the germline ends. CDR1 LGHNA and CDR2 YNFKEQ come from the germline V gene. This CDR3 is built from 14 residues. CDR3 sequence: CASSQVRGGPEQFF. CDR3 coding DNA: TGTGCCAGCAGCCAAGTAAGAGGTGGGCCTGAGCAGTTCTTC.

This clonotype occurred many times. This chain links TRBV9 with TRBJ1-2, with 11 bases matching TRBD1. The CDR3 is 17 residues long. Germline assignment: CDR1 SGDLS and CDR2 YYNGEE. V shed 0 bases, J shed 7 bases, and the junction held 11 bases outside the gene matches. This CDR3 reads CASSVDPGTGGEGGYTF. The DNA for the CDR3 is TGTGCCAGCAGCGTAGACCCCGGGACAGGGGGTGAAGGTGGCTACACCTTC.

This clonotype has ten or more counts. This chain links TRBV20-1 with TRBJ2-7; 9 positions match TRBD1. This CDR3 has 13 amino acids. V gave up 0 bases and J gave up 6 bases; unmatched junction bases: 3. The germline CDR1 and CDR2 sequences are DFQATT and SNEGSKA (reference sequence). The CDR3 loop is CSARDGTGLEQYF. The CDR3, as DNA: TGCAGTGCTAGAGATGGGACAGGGCTCGAGCAGTACTTC.

This clonotype was recorded many times. The chain links TRBV12-3 or TRBV12-4 to TRBJ2-4; weak D call: TRBD1 (5 bases). CDR3 length equals 16 residues. V was cut by 3 bases and J by 2 bases, with 14 bases left in between. The CDR3 here is CASSLGRVVTKNIQYF. For the CDR3, the DNA is TGTGCCAGCAGTTTGGGCAGGGTGGTGACCAAAAACATTCAGTACTTC.